The T cell receptor (beta chain) under discussion was sequenced for a study of T cell repertoires in cytomegalovirus infection. Study details: Indicated by public TCR beta signatures were CMV infection and matching HLA type. Study-wide results and limits: The ex vivo response was dominated by HLA-C-restricted CMV-specific TCR beta clonotypes. Adding up the frequency of public TCR beta families identified people who carried CMV plus the relevant HLA.

This clonotype was seen more than once but under ten times. Its antigen is undetermined. TCRdb reprocessed the reads with MiXCR, giving one entry per CDR3 protein. Of around 740,000 distinct CDR3 sequences listed, 35% to 40% are singletons. Germline values: CDR1 LNHNV, CDR2 YYDKDF (reference sequence). Trimming left V 0 bases short and J 13 bases short, with 7 bases between. The CDR3 covers 12 residues. Sequenced input: PBMCs. This clonotype originated in a human donor in good health (CMV status not recorded). Some clones in this sample may be carry-over from other donors' samples. The rearrangement uses TRBV15 and TRBJ1-6; D ambiguous. CDR3 region: CATSRDLPPLHF. CDR3 nucleotide sequence: TGTGCCACCAGCAGAGACCTCCCCCCCCTCCACTTT.